The entry that follows covers one TCR beta chain sequence. What it binds is not known. Germline V gene data show CDR1 as MNHEY and CDR2 as SVGAGI. The CDR3 has 14 residues. V was pared by 6 bases and J by 7 bases, with 13 bases between. TCRdb re-derived calls from the RT-PCR reads in MiXCR, one entry per CDR3 protein. The profile shows around 790,000 distinct CDR3 sequences, 21% of them singletons. This sample stems from a study of response to subunit inactivated influenza vaccine. General study results and limits: That few new T cells are recruited by each seasonal influenza vaccination was the authors' suggestion.

This chain uses TRBV6-5 with TRBJ1-6; TRBD1 might be the D (6 bases). The clonotype originates from a middle-aged man who received an inactivated influenza vaccine. The source was PBMCs from blood, collected 4 to 6 days after vaccination. The CDR3 bases are TGTGCCAGCAGATACCCAGGGGAGAATTCACCCCTCCACTTT. This translates into CASRYPGENSPLHF.